The clone carrying this TCR beta chain was picked up many times. Time point indicated: after trial treatment. Regarding treatment: LDRT plus nivolumab, ipilimumab, low-dose cyclophosphamide and aspirin (RACIN trial). Along with nivolumab and ipilimumab, donors received aspirin, low-dose cyclophosphamide and low-dose radiotherapy. The sample comes from a study of low-dose radiotherapy and immunotherapy resistance in tumors. Study background: Cyclophosphamide infusions of 200 mg/m2 came every two weeks, one day before radiation-immunotherapy. Daily, from cycle 1 day 1 and for four cycles, patients took oral aspirin 300 mg.

There are 14 residues in the CDR3. V lost 5 bases, J lost 5 bases, and 4 bases stayed unmatched. Looked up from germline, CDR1 is LNHDA and CDR2 is SQIVND (reference sequence). TRAV- and TRBV-specific primers, spanning alpha and beta chains, primed first-strand cDNA. Amplification of TCRs used a constant-region primer and V-primer adapter for roughly 18 PCR cycles. From the reads, TCRdb called clonotypes with MiXCR, one entry per CDR3 protein. The table lists fewer than 110,000 distinct CDR3 sequences, 20% to 25% of them singletons, with 4.1% in the top ten. The V gene is TRBV19, the J gene TRBJ2-1, with 9 bases identical to TRBD2. The source was PBMCs, collected after low-dose radiotherapy plus immunotherapy. The receptor was derived from a male donor with prostate cancer. Here the CDR3 reads CASSLLAGNNEQFF. As DNA, the CDR3 is TGTGCCAGTAGTCTGCTAGCGGGGAACAATGAGCAGTTCTTC.